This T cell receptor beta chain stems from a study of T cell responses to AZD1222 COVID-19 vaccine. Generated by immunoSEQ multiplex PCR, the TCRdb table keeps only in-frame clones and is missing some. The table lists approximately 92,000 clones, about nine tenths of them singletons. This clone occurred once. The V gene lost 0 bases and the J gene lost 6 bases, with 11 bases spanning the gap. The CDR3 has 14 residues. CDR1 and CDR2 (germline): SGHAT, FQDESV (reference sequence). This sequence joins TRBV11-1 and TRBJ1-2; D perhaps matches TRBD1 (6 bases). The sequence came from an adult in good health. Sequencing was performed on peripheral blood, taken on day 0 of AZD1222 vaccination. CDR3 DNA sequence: TGTGCCAGCAGCTTAGCCAGGGGAGAGGATGGCTACACCTTC. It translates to CASSLARGEDGYTF.